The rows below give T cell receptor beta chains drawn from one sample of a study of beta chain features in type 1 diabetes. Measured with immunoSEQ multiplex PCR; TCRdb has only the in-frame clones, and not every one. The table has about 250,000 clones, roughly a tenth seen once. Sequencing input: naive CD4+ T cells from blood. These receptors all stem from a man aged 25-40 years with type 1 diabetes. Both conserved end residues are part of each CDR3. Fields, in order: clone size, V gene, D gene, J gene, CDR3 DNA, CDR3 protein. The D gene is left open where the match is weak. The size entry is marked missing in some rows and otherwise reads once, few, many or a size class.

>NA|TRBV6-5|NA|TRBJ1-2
TGTGCCAGCAGTTACTCGTTCACGGCTAACTATGGCTACACCTTC
CASSYSFTANYGYTF
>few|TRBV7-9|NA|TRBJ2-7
TGTGCCAGCAGCTTAGGGGAGTCCTACGAGCAGTACTTC
CASSLGESYEQYF
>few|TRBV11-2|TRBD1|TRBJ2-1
TGTGCCAGCAGCTTAGAGGGACAGGGGTCCGCGTTCTTC
CASSLEGQGSAFF
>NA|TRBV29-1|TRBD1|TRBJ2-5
TGCAGCGTTGAAAGGACAGGAGAAGAGACCCAGTACTTC
CSVERTGEETQYF
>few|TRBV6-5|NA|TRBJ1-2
TGTGCCAGCAGTTACGAGGGAACTGGTGACTATGGCTACACCTTC
CASSYEGTGDYGYTF
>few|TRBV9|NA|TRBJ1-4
TGTGCCAGCAGCGTAGAGGCAGGGTTTGGCGAAAAACTGTTTTTT
CASSVEAGFGEKLFF
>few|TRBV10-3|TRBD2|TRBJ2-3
TGTGCCATCAGGGGACTAGCCGGCACAGATACGCAGTATTTT
CAIRGLAGTDTQYF
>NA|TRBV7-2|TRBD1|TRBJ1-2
TGTGCCAGCAGGGGGACAGACTATGGCTACACCTTC
CASRGTDYGYTF
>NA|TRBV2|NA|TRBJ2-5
TGTGCCAGCAATACGCAGGGGAGGGGGGAGACCCAGTACTTC
CASNTQGRGETQYF
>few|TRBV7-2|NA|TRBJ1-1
TGTGCCAGCAGCTTAGGCCCACTAGCTTTCTTT
CASSLGPLAFF
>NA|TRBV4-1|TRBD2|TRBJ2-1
TGCGCCAGCAGCCATGAACCGGGACTAGCGACCACCTCGGGTGAGCAGTTCTTC
CASSHEPGLATTSGEQFF
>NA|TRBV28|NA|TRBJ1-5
TGTGCCAGCAGGACAAGCAATCAGCCCCAGCATTTT
CASRTSNQPQHF
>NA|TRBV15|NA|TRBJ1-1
TGTGCCACCAGCAGATCAACTGAAGCTTTCTTT
CATSRSTEAFF
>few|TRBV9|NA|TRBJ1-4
TGTGCCAGCAGCGAGCAGGGGAGGGAGGCGGAAAAACTGTTTTTT
CASSEQGREAEKLFF